This T cell receptor (beta chain) stems from a study of blood T cell repertoires in COVID-19. The CDR3 length is 13 residues. The ends were cut back, 4 bases at V and 4 bases at J, with 8 bases in the middle. Germline V CDR1 and CDR2: SEHNR, FQNEAQ (reference sequence). Libraries were prepared by immunoSEQ multiplex PCR; TCRdb keeps only in-frame clonotypes and omits some of them. The sample lists 180,000 or so clones, around 83% occurring once. The chain employs TRBV7-9 and TRBJ1-5, with D possibly TRBD1 on 6 matching bases. This sequence originates from a man between 45 and 60 years old who had recovered from COVID-19. The sequencing sample was made of PBMCs or T cells enriched from blood (not recorded which). The CDR3 is CASSYQGNQPQHF. CDR3 bases: TGTGCCAGCAGCTACCAGGGGAATCAGCCCCAGCATTTT. Full variable domain (remainder filled in from reference TRBV7-9 and TRBJ1-5): DTGVSQNPRHKITKRGQNVTFRCDPISEHNRLYWYRQTLGQGPEFLTYFQNEAQLEKSRLLSDRFSAERPKGSFSTLEIQRTEQGDSAMYLCASSYQGNQPQHFGDGTRLSIL.